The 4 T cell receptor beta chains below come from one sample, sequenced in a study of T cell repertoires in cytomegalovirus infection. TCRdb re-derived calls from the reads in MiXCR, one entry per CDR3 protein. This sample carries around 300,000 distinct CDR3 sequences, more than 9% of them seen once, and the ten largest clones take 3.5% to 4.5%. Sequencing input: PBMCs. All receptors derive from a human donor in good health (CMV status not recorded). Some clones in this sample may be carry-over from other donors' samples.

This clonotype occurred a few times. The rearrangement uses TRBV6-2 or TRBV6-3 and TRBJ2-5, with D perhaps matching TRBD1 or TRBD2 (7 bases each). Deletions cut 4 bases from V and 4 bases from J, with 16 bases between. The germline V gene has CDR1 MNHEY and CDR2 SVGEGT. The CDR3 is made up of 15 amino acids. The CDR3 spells CASSSPRGGPETQYF. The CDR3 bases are TGTGCCAGCAGTTCTCCCAGGGGGGGTCCAGAGACCCAGTACTTC.

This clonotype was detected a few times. As DNA, the CDR3 is TGTGCCAGCTCACCGGATCGACAGGCCCAAGCTTTCTTT. This sequence encodes CASSPDRQAQAFF. The V call is TRBV18, the J call TRBJ1-1; tentatively, D is TRBD1 (6 bases). The germline V and J ends were trimmed by 3 bases and 9 bases, with 14 bases remaining between them. CDR1 is KGHSH, CDR2 LQKENI, per germline. The CDR3 covers 13 residues.

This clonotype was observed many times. The CDR3 DNA sequence: TGTGCCAGCAGCCGCGGACAGGGGGTTGGGGAGCAGTTCTTC. Translation: CASSRGQGVGEQFF. The rearrangement uses TRBV7-7 and TRBJ2-1; 10 bases match TRBD1. With 5 bases clipped from V and 10 bases from J, the junction kept 8 bases outside the gene matches. This CDR3 has 14 residues. Germline CDR1 is SSHAT and CDR2 is FNYEAQ (reference sequence).

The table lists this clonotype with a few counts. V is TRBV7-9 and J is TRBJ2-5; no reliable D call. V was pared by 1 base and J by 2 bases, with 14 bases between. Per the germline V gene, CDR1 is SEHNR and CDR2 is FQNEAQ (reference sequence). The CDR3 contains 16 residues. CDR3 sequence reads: CASSLGTGILQETQYF. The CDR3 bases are TGTGCCAGCAGCTTAGGTACCGGAATCCTGCAAGAGACCCAGTACTTC.